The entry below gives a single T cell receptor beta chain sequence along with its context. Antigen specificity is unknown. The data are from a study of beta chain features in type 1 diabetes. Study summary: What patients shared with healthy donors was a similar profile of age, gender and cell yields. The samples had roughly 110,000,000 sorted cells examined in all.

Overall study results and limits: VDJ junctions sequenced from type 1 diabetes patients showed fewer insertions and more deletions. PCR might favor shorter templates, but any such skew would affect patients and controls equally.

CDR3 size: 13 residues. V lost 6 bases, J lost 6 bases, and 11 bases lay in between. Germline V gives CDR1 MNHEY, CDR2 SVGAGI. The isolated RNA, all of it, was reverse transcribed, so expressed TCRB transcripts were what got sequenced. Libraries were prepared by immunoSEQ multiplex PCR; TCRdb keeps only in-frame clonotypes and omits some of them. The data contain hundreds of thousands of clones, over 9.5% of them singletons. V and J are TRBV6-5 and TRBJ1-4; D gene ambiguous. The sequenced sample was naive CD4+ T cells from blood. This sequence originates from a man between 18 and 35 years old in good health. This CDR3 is CASRRAGDEKLFF. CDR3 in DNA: TGTGCCAGCAGAAGGGCCGGGGATGAAAAACTGTTTTTT.